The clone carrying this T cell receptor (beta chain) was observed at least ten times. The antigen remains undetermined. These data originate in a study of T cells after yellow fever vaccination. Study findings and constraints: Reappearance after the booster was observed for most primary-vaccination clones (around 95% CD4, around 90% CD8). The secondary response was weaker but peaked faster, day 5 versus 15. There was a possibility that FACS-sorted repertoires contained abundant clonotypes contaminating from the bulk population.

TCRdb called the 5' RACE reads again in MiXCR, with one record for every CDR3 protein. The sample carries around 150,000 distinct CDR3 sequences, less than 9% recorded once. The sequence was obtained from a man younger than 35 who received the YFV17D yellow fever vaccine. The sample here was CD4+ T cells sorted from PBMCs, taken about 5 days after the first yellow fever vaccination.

The CDR3 here is CASSRTGGANEQFF. The CDR3 DNA follows: TGTGCCAGCAGCCGAACGGGGGGGGCTAATGAGCAGTTCTTC. The chain combines TRBV7-3 with TRBJ2-1; TRBD2 matches at 8 bases. V was pared by 5 bases and J by 7 bases, with 7 bases of the junction left unmatched. CDR3 size: 14 residues. Looked up from germline, CDR1 is SGHTA and CDR2 is FQGTGA.